This T cell receptor (beta chain) is from a study of blood T cell repertoires in COVID-19. Whole-study context: Acute-phase and convalescent COVID-19 samples originated in the United States, Italy and Spain. Sources were T cells, B-cell-depleted T cells, or PBMCs; the material itself was cDNA or gDNA.

Methods used by the authors: Reference gene primer amplification gave nucleated cell count estimates. The method was immunoSEQ multiplex PCR; TCRdb's version includes in-frame clones alone and lacks a portion of them. That table gives V, J and clone size, and the DNA gave D and trimming. The repertoire holds 190,000 or so clones, with 87% as singletons. The V gene's germline CDR1 is SEHNR and CDR2 FQNEAQ (reference sequence). Trimming removed 5 bases from V and 4 bases from J, with 15 bases in between. The CDR3 consists of 14 residues. The receptor's source is a young woman who had recovered from COVID-19. Sequenced: peripheral blood. V is TRBV7-9 and J is TRBJ2-7; D might be TRBD1 (6 bases). CDR3 sequence (DNA): TGTGCCAGCAGCCCCCAGGGGATGGGATACGAGCAGTACTTC. The encoded protein is CASSPQGMGYEQYF. Full variable domain (outside the CDR3, taken from reference TRBV7-9 and TRBJ2-7): DTGVSQNPRHKITKRGQNVTFRCDPISEHNRLYWYRQTLGQGPEFLTYFQNEAQLEKSRLLSDRFSAERPKGSFSTLEIQRTEQGDSAMYLCASSPQGMGYEQYFGPGTRLTVT.